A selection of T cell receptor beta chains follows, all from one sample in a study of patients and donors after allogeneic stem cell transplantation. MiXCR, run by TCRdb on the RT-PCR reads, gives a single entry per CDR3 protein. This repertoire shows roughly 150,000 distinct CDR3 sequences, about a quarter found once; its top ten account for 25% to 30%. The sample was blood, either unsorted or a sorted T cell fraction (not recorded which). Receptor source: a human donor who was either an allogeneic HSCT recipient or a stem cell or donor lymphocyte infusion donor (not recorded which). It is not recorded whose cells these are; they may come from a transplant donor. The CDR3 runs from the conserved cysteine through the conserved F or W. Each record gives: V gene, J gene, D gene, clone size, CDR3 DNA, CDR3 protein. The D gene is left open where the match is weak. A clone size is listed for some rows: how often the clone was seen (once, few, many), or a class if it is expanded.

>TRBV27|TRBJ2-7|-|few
TGTGCCAGCAGTCCATGGACCCCCGCTGGTCTCGAGCAGTACTTC
CASSPWTPAGLEQYF
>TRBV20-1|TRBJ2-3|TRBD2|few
TGCAGTGCTAGTGGGACTAGCGGGGCAAACGAGCAAGATACGCAGTATTTT
CSASGTSGANEQDTQYF
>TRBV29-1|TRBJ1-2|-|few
TGCAGCGTTGAAGAAAATCGAAACTATGGCTACACCTTC
CSVEENRNYGYTF
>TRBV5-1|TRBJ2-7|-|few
TGCGCCAGCAGCTTGAACTCAGCACTTACCTACGAGCAGTACTTC
CASSLNSALTYEQYF
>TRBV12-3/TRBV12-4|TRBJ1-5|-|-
TGTGCCAGCACCCTGGGATATCAGCCCCAGCATTTT
CASTLGYQPQHF
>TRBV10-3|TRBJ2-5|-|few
TGTGCCATCAGTGTTATGGGGGAGACCCAGTACTTC
CAISVMGETQYF
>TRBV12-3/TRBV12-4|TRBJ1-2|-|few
TGTGCCAGCAGACCCTCTGAATTCTATGGCTACACCTTC
CASRPSEFYGYTF
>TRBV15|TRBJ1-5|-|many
TGTGCCACCAGCAGAGATTGGGTAGACAGCAATCAGCCCCAGCATTTT
CATSRDWVDSNQPQHF
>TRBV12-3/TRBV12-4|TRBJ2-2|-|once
TGTGCCAGCAGTTTCTCCAGCAGGAACACCGGGGAGCTGTTTTTT
CASSFSSRNTGELFF
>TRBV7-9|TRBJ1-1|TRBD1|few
TGTGCCAGCAGCTCGATACAGGGGGCCACTGAAGCTTTCTTT
CASSSIQGATEAFF
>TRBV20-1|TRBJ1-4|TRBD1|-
TGCAGTGCTAGAGACCAGACAGGGAGAGATGAAAAACTGTTTTTT
CSARDQTGRDEKLFF
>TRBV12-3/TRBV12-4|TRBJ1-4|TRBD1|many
TGTGCCAGCAGTTCCACCGGGACAGGGAGTGAAAAACTGTTTTTT
CASSSTGTGSEKLFF
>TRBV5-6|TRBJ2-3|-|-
TGTGCCAGCAGCCCTCTGGTTGGGGGAGAGGCAGATACGCAGTATTTT
CASSPLVGGEADTQYF
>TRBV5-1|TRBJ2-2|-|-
TGCGCCAGCAGCTTGACCCCCGGGGAGCTGTTTTTT
CASSLTPGELFF
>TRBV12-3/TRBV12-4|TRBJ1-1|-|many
TGTGCCAGCAGGGGGATATCCAAGGCTGAAGCTTTCTTT
CASRGISKAEAFF
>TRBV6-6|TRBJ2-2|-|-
TGTGCCAGCAGTGCCTCGGCCGGGGAGCTGTTTTTT
CASSASAGELFF
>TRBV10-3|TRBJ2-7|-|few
TGTGCCATCAGTGCTGGGGTGGTTAGCTACGAGCAGTACTTC
CAISAGVVSYEQYF
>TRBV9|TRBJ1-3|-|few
TGTGCCAGCAGCCGAAGAAGGTGGGCCTCGGGGTCTGGAAACACCATATATTTT
CASSRRRWASGSGNTIYF
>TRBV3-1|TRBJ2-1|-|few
TGTGCCAGCAGCCAAGATTATGGCGGAGGATACAATGAGCAGTTCTTC
CASSQDYGGGYNEQFF
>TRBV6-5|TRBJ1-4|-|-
TGTGCCAGCAGCCAGCAGGCAGGGAGTGAAAAACTGTTTTTT
CASSQQAGSEKLFF
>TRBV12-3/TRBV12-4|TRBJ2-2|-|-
TGTGCCAGCAGTGCGGAAGGGGGGAACACCGGGGAGCTGTTTTTT
CASSAEGGNTGELFF
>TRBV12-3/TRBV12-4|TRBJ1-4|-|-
TGTGCCAGCGTTAGCGGGGGATCTGAAAAACTGTTTTTT
CASVSGGSEKLFF
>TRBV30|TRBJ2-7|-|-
TGTGCCTGGAGCCGCGGTTACGAGCAGTACTTC
CAWSRGYEQYF
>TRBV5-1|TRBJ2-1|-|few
TGCGCCAGCAGCTGGGACGGGAGTTGGGGTAATGAGCAGTTCTTC
CASSWDGSWGNEQFF
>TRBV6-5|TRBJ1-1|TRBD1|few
TGTGCCAGCAGGCGCCGACAGGGGGCGAATGAAGCTTTCTTT
CASRRRQGANEAFF
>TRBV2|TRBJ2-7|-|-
TGTGCCAGCAGCGGTCGGGCAGGTATCTCCTACGAGCAGTACTTC
CASSGRAGISYEQYF
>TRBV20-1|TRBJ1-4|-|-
TGCAGTGCTAGAGATTTCACCCTTAATGAAAAACCGTTTTTT
CSARDFTLNEKPFF
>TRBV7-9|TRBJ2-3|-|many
TGTGCCAGCAGTCCCCGGACTCGCACAGATACGCAGTATTTT
CASSPRTRTDTQYF
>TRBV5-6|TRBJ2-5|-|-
TGTGCCAGCAGCTTGGCCAAAAACCAAGAGACCCAGTACTTC
CASSLAKNQETQYF
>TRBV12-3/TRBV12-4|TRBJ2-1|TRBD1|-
TGTGCCAGCAGCGCTCCGGGGACAGGGCTCTACAATGAGCAGTTCTTC
CASSAPGTGLYNEQFF
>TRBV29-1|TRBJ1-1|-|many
TGCAGCGTTGAAAACAGGGAGACGGGCACTGAAGCTTTCTTT
CSVENRETGTEAFF
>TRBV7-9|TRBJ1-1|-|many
TGTGCCAGCAGCTCCGTCCCTCTCGAAGCTTTCTTT
CASSSVPLEAFF
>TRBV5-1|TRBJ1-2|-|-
TGCGCCAGCAGACCTCCCGCAGCAGGGGCCCGGGACTATGGCTACACCTTC
CASRPPAAGARDYGYTF
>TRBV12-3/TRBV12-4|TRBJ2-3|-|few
TGTGCCAGCAGTTTCTTGGCGAGCACAGATACGCAGTATTTT
CASSFLASTDTQYF
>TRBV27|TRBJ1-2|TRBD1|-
TGTGCCAGCAGTTTCAGTCGACAGGGGGCTGACTATGGCTACACCTTC
CASSFSRQGADYGYTF
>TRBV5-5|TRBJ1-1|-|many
TGTGCCAGCAGCTTGGCTGTCCGACCGAACACTGAAGCTTTCTTT
CASSLAVRPNTEAFF
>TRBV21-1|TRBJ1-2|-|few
TGTGCCAGCAGCCCCCGGCGGGCAGTTTATGGCTACACCTTC
CASSPRRAVYGYTF
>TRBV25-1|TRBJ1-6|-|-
TGTGCCAGCAGTGGCCGGGGCCTCTATAATTCACCCCTCCACTTT
CASSGRGLYNSPLHF
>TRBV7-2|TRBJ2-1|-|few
TGTGCCAGCAGCCCAGAGGTCTGGGTTAGGGTACGGTTCTTC
CASSPEVWVRVRFF